This T cell receptor beta chain was sequenced in a study of breast tumors, draining lymph nodes, adjacent tissues. The lymph nodes were axillary draining lymph nodes from breast cancer patients. The germline gives CDR1 SSHAT, CDR2 FNYEAQ (reference sequence). There are 12 residues in the CDR3. This clonotype was counted at least ten times. The junction departs from germline at one end; a sequencing error may be responsible. TCRdb reprocessed the multiplex PCR reads via MiXCR and lists one record per CDR3 protein. The table shows some 120,000 distinct CDR3 sequences, with 15% to 20% occurring only once.

The clonotype originates from a female donor with breast cancer. Some clones in this sample may be carry-over from other donors' samples. The specimen was axillary lymph node tissue. The chain employs TRBV7-7 and TRBJ2-1; 8 bases align to TRBD1. Here the CDR3 DNA reads TGTGCTAGCAGATCCACAGGGGGAGAGCAGTTCTTC. This gives the protein CASRSTGGEQFF. Full variable domain (outside the CDR3, taken from reference TRBV7-7 and TRBJ2-1): GAGVSQSPRYKVTKRGQDVTLRCDPISSHATLYWYQQALGQGPEFLTYFNYEAQPDKSGLPSDRFSAERPEGSISTLTIQRTEQRDSAMYRCASRSTGGEQFFGPGTRLTVL.